The TCR beta chain described here comes from a study of long-term antiretroviral therapy in people with HIV. General study results and limits: CDR3 length ranges were narrower in HIV repertoires than in controls. Relative to transplant donor controls, diversity remained lower despite increasing after ART. Someone took the blood between the mid-2000s and the late 2010s, maybe while older ART regimens were in use.

V was pared by 2 bases and J by 0 bases, with 4 bases of the junction left unmatched. The CDR3 covers 15 residues. The germline CDR1 and CDR2 sequences are SGHTA and FQGNSA. With regard to this clone: Its cognate antigen is unknown.

Version v3.0 of the immunoSEQ assay ran at survey level. Roughly 40,000-55,000 T-cell genomes per sample were the sequencing target. TCRdb keeps only in-frame clones here, not all; method: immunoSEQ multiplex PCR. Among about 38,000 clones listed, around 86% were seen once. This clonotype was obtained from a young man with HIV. The chain links TRBV7-2 to TRBJ2-7, with TRBD2 identical over 7 bases. The specimen comprised unsorted PBMCs, sampled 1.5 years after starting antiretroviral therapy. CDR3 sequence: CASSLIREGSYEQYF. CDR3 coding DNA: TGTGCCAGCAGCTTAATAAGGGAGGGCTCCTACGAGCAGTACTTC.